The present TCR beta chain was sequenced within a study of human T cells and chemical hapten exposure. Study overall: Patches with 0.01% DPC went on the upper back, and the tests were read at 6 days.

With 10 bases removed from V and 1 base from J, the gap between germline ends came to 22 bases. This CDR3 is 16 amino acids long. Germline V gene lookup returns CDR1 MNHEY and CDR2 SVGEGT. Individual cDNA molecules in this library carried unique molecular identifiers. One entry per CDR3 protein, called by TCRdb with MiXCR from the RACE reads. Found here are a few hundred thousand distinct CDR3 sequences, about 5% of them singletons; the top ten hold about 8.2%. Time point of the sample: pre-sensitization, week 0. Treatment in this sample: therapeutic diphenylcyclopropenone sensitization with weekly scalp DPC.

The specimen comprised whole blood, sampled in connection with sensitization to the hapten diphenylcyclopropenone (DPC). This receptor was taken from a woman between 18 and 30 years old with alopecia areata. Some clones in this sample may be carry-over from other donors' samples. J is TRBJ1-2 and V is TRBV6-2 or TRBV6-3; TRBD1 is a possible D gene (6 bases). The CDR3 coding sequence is TGTGCCACGGGGGCGTCGGACCAATCTTTTAACTATGGCTACACCTTC. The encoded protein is CATGASDQSFNYGYTF.